The clone carrying this T cell receptor (beta chain) has more than one count but fewer than ten. Its antigen remains unknown. The V end lost 6 bases, the J end lost 1 base, and 3 bases lay between the germline ends. The germline CDR1 and CDR2 sequences are SGHTA and FQGNSA. The CDR3 totals 12 residues. Cultured CD4+ T cells had their DNA profiled by the Oncomine TCR Beta short-read assay. TCRdb reprocessed the PCR reads with MiXCR, giving one entry per CDR3 protein. The data show over 15,000 distinct CDR3 sequences, about 40% seen once. The data were obtained in a study of vaccination and CD4 T cells after COVID-19. Study background: SARS-CoV-2 had been detected by nasal swab PCR in convalescent patients; roughly 10 were mild, one severe. Taking of post-vaccine samples occurred a median approximately 72 days after dose two (range 14 to 241).

Treatment defined: roughly 10-day PBMC culture with coronavirus spike peptide pools or control peptides (ViraFEST assay). Antigen-specific T cells were expanded with peptide pools by ViraFEST, and TCRs were then sequenced. The sample taken for sequencing was CD4+ T cells from blood, cultured in vitro. The V and J genes are TRBV7-2 and TRBJ2-2; no firm D call. This receptor was identified in a human donor who had recovered from COVID-19. In DNA, the CDR3 is TGTGCCAGCAGACAGAACACCGGGGAGCTGTTTTTT. This gives the protein CASRQNTGELFF.